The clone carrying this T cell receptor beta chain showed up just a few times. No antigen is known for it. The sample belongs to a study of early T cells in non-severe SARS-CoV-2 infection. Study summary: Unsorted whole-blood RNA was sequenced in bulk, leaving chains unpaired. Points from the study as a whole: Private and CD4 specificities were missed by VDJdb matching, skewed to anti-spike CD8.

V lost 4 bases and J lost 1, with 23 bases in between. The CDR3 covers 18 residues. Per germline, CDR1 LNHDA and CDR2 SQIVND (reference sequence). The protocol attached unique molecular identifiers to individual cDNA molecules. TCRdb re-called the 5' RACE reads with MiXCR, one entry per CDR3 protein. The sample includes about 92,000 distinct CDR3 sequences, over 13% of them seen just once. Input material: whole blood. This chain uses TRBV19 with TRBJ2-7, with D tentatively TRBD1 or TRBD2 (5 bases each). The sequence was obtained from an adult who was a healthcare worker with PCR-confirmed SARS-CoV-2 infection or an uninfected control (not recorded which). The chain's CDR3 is CASSTSPDLSGRSYEQYF. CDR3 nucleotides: TGTGCCAGTAGTACCAGCCCCGACTTGTCGGGACGATCCTACGAGCAGTACTTC.